This is a list of T cell receptor beta chains from one sample in a study of regulatory T cells in long-lasting Graves disease. TCRdb reprocessed the multiplex PCR reads with MiXCR, giving one entry per CDR3 protein. The sample lists 450,000 to 650,000 distinct CDR3 sequences; roughly a sixth were seen once. This sample was also put to use in a study of T cells in Graves' hyperthyroidism and ophthalmopathy.

The sequenced sample was peripheral blood mononuclear cells (PBMCs), obtained at new diagnosis, from a patient treated with antithyroid drugs. The receptors were sampled from a woman aged 35-65 years with Graves disease. CDR3s leave out the opening cysteine and the closing phenylalanine or tryptophan.

j_call: TRBJ1-4; v_call: TRBV11-3; cdr3_aa: ASSQSQNEKLF
j_call: TRBJ1-2; v_call: TRBV6-1; cdr3_aa: ASSRTGAGGYT
j_call: TRBJ1-3; v_call: TRBV5-6; cdr3_aa: ASSPKWSSGNTIY
j_call: TRBJ2-1; v_call: TRBV12-3/TRBV12-4; cdr3_aa: ASSFTSGYEQF
j_call: TRBJ1-1; v_call: TRBV6-1; cdr3_aa: ASSRGPYTEAF
j_call: TRBJ1-5; v_call: TRBV6-2/TRBV6-3; cdr3_aa: ASMGGLNQPQH
j_call: TRBJ1-4; v_call: TRBV5-1; cdr3_aa: ASSPGRGRFNEKLF
j_call: TRBJ1-2; v_call: TRBV5-5; cdr3_aa: ASSRTTGGNYGYT
j_call: TRBJ1-1; v_call: TRBV29-1; cdr3_aa: SVGPFTEAF
j_call: TRBJ2-5; v_call: TRBV6-1; cdr3_aa: AVEGYPQETQY
j_call: TRBJ1-1; v_call: TRBV11-3; cdr3_aa: ASRPYGDILQAF
j_call: TRBJ1-1; v_call: TRBV2; cdr3_aa: ASSDGVGARNTEAF
j_call: TRBJ1-1; v_call: TRBV29-1; cdr3_aa: SVEGRGSRNTEAF
j_call: TRBJ2-2; v_call: TRBV2; cdr3_aa: ASSSGTGGIYRELF
j_call: TRBJ2-7; v_call: TRBV20-1; cdr3_aa: SARKGTAVSYEQY
j_call: TRBJ2-2; v_call: TRBV2; cdr3_aa: ASDYDPNTGELF
j_call: TRBJ1-5; v_call: TRBV27; cdr3_aa: ASSFYGSNQPQH
j_call: TRBJ2-5; v_call: TRBV7-9; cdr3_aa: ASSLGSVRETQY
j_call: TRBJ1-2; v_call: TRBV20-1; cdr3_aa: SAYAWQQGKNGYT
j_call: TRBJ2-3; v_call: TRBV29-1; cdr3_aa: SVEERLRVATDTQY
j_call: TRBJ1-5; v_call: TRBV12-3/TRBV12-4; cdr3_aa: ASSLGQRNQPQH
j_call: TRBJ2-5; v_call: TRBV29-1; cdr3_aa: SVWAGGIQETQY
j_call: TRBJ1-1; v_call: TRBV10-3; cdr3_aa: AIGSGVIGEAF
j_call: TRBJ1-1; v_call: TRBV10-3; cdr3_aa: AIRLDRTNTEAF
j_call: TRBJ2-1; v_call: TRBV6-2/TRBV6-3; cdr3_aa: ASSYSKGQFSYNEQF
j_call: TRBJ1-5; v_call: TRBV18; cdr3_aa: ASQRGESNQPQH
j_call: TRBJ1-1; v_call: TRBV5-1; cdr3_aa: ASSSDRGMTEAF
j_call: TRBJ2-2; v_call: TRBV12-3/TRBV12-4; cdr3_aa: ASSFGTGGPGELF
j_call: TRBJ2-5; v_call: TRBV24-1; cdr3_aa: ATSPSYPIAETQY
j_call: TRBJ1-5; v_call: TRBV20-1; cdr3_aa: SAREGHRGMQPQH
j_call: TRBJ2-7; v_call: TRBV7-6; cdr3_aa: ASSPSRLDSHEQY
j_call: TRBJ2-3; v_call: TRBV11-3; cdr3_aa: ASSRGASGQSTDTQY
j_call: TRBJ2-1; v_call: TRBV2; cdr3_aa: ASSEGLDSLNNEQF
j_call: TRBJ1-6; v_call: TRBV12-3/TRBV12-4; cdr3_aa: ASSLGRRIDSPLH
j_call: TRBJ1-4; v_call: TRBV10-3; cdr3_aa: AIRPGQAENEKLF
j_call: TRBJ1-5; v_call: TRBV28; cdr3_aa: ASSLIRVGSNQPQH
j_call: TRBJ1-1; v_call: TRBV4-1; cdr3_aa: ASSSRQGAAWTEAF
j_call: TRBJ1-4; v_call: TRBV6-5; cdr3_aa: ASSYSIGATNEKLF
j_call: TRBJ2-5; v_call: TRBV29-1; cdr3_aa: SVLTDSGTQY
j_call: TRBJ1-1; v_call: TRBV14; cdr3_aa: ASSLQRDTEAF
j_call: TRBJ2-2; v_call: TRBV27; cdr3_aa: ASSHGTVSTGELF
j_call: TRBJ1-1; v_call: TRBV3-1; cdr3_aa: ASSQDDKNTEAF
j_call: TRBJ2-7; v_call: TRBV20-1; cdr3_aa: SARDRDREAYEQY
j_call: TRBJ2-2; v_call: TRBV3-1; cdr3_aa: ASSQDGVLTTPEGTGELF
j_call: TRBJ1-1; v_call: TRBV6-2/TRBV6-3; cdr3_aa: ASSEEGGVNTEAF
j_call: TRBJ2-3; v_call: TRBV13; cdr3_aa: ASSSLLAGSTDTQY
j_call: TRBJ2-5; v_call: TRBV7-3; cdr3_aa: ASSPVGVPQETQY
j_call: TRBJ2-1; v_call: TRBV6-1; cdr3_aa: ASRGDRGIYNEQF
j_call: TRBJ1-4; v_call: TRBV19; cdr3_aa: ASSIGTGRGEKLF
j_call: TRBJ2-7; v_call: TRBV28; cdr3_aa: ASRRTSGGLYEQY